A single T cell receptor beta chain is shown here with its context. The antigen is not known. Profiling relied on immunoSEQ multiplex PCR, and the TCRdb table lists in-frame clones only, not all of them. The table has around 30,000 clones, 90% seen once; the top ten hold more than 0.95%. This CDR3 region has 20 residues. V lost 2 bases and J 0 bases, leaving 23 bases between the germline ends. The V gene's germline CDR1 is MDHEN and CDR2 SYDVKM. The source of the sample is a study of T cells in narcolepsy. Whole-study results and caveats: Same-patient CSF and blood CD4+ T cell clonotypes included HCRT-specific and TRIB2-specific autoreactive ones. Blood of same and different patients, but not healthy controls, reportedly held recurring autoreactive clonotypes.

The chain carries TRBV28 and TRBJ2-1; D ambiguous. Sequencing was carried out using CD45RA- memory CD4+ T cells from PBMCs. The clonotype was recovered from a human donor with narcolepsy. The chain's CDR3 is CASSLPPVRSATSSYNEQFF. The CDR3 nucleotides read TGTGCCAGCAGTTTACCCCCCGTGAGGTCTGCAACCAGCTCCTACAATGAGCAGTTCTTC.